This T cell receptor (beta chain) was found in a study of CD8 T cells in ankylosing spondylitis. Study-wide findings and caveats: There were earlier reports of some motif variants in reactive arthritis synovial fluid and blood. Disease-associated clones were CD8+ and fairly uncommon in peripheral blood. The authors reported significant enrichment of disease-linked clones in matched ankylosing spondylitis synovial fluid.

The CDR3 length is 15 residues. V dropped 4 bases and J dropped 2 bases, with 17 bases sitting between them. Germline V gene lookup returns CDR1 SQVTM and CDR2 ANQGSEA. The authors made TCR beta libraries by quantitative 5'-RACE with molecular barcodes. TCRdb re-analysed the 5' RACE reads in MiXCR, keeping a single row per CDR3 protein. The sample yields roughly 130,000 distinct CDR3 sequences, roughly 15% seen once. This clonotype was detected many times. Its antigen is currently unknown. Specimen: blood, either unsorted or a sorted T cell fraction (not recorded which). The V call is TRBV29-1, the J call TRBJ2-5, with a possible D match to TRBD1 (5 bases). The sequence derives from a female donor with ankylosing spondylitis or in good health (not recorded which). Here the CDR3 reads CSVGRGQLFQETQYF. CDR3 nucleotides: TGCAGCGTTGGAAGGGGCCAACTGTTTCAAGAGACCCAGTACTTC.